The 16 T cell receptor beta chains below were found in one sample sequenced in a study of blood T cells in healthy people across ages. Next came a second PCR, run for 7 to 11 cycles, which used a sample-barcoded 5' primer along with a J-beta primer mix. Each CDR3 protein is one row after TCRdb ran MiXCR on the 5' RACE reads. Here the sample spans roughly 410,000 distinct CDR3 sequences, 45% to 60% being singletons. The sequencing sample was made of blood. These receptors came from a man aged 55 to 70 in good health.

This chain joins TRBV29-1 and TRBJ2-1; 7 nucleotides match TRBD1. CDR1 and CDR2 (germline): SQVTM, ANQGSEA. CDR3 length equals 13 residues. V was clipped by 5 bases and J by 13 bases; unmatched bases: 14. This chain's CDR3 is CSVLTGDGETQFF. The CDR3 DNA reads TGCAGCGTTCTTACAGGGGACGGAGAGACCCAGTTCTTC.

This chain uses TRBV30 with TRBJ2-7; D may be TRBD2 (6 bases). Between the trimmed V and J ends, which lost 3 bases and 6 bases, there was a span of 21 bases. CDR3 length: 15 residues. CDR1 and CDR2 from the germline V gene are GTSNPN and SVGIG (reference sequence). This chain's CDR3 is CAWSTVGGSEGEQYF. The CDR3 DNA follows: TGTGCCTGGAGCACCGTCGGGGGTTCGGAAGGCGAGCAGTACTTC.

There are a few counts of this clonotype. The rearrangement joins TRBV29-1 to TRBJ2-7, with 9 bases aligning to TRBD1. This CDR3 has 13 residues. Germline assignment: CDR1 SQVTM and CDR2 ANQGSEA. Trimming at V came to 3 bases and at J to 3 bases, leaving 3 bases not matched to a gene. The CDR3 bases are TGCAGCGTTGACCCGACAGGGGGCTACGAGCAGTACTTC. This translates into CSVDPTGGYEQYF.

The gene calls are TRBV5-1 and TRBJ2-3; 9 nucleotides line up with TRBD1. Germline lookup yields CDR1 SGHRS and CDR2 YFSETQ. With V trimmed by 4 bases and J by 6 bases, 3 bases remained unmatched. The CDR3 loop spans 13 amino acids. The CDR3 loop is CASSGTGRDTQYF. CDR3 nucleotide sequence: TGCGCCAGCAGCGGGACAGGGAGGGATACGCAGTATTTT.

The CDR3 bases are TGTGCCAGCAGCGAGGAGCAGGGTTGGGAGACCCAGTACTTC. Translated: CASSEEQGWETQYF. J is TRBJ2-5 and V is TRBV7-2; perhaps TRBD1 as D (5 bases). The germline gives CDR1 SGHTA, CDR2 FQGNSA. V was shortened by 5 bases and J by 5 bases, with 15 bases between the two germline ends. The CDR3 is 14 residues long. The full variable domain, its missing parts supplied by reference TRBV7-2 and TRBJ2-5, is GAGVSQSPSNKVTEKGKDVELRCDPISGHTALYWYRQSLGQGLEFLIYFQGNSAPDKSGLPSDRFSAERTGGSVSTLTIQRTQQEDSAVYLCASSEEQGWETQYFGPGTRLLVL.

This chain joins TRBV7-9 and TRBJ2-1; D perhaps matches TRBD2 (5 bases). This CDR3 region has 12 residues. Germline CDR1 and CDR2: SEHNR and FQNEAQ (reference sequence). V was trimmed by 5 bases and J by 9 bases, leaving 11 bases between them. CDR3 bases: TGTGCCAGCAGCCTTATCGGAGGTGAGCAGTTCTTC. Translated, it gives CASSLIGGEQFF.

This clonotype appeared a few times. V usage is TRBV11-3 and J usage is TRBJ2-3; 8 nucleotides match TRBD2. Germline loops: CDR1 SGHNT, CDR2 YENEEA. The CDR3 is made up of 14 amino acids. Unmatched junction bases numbered 2, after V lost 2 bases and J lost 4 bases. CDR3 bases: TGTGCCAGCAGCTTAATAGCGGGGTCAGATACGCAGTATTTT. Translation: CASSLIAGSDTQYF.

This clonotype was recorded a few times. The rearrangement links TRBV5-1 to TRBJ2-7, with D perhaps being TRBD1 or TRBD2 (6 bases each). Trimming pared 0 bases from V and 5 bases from J, leaving 15 bases between. The CDR3 covers 15 residues. In germline, CDR1 is SGHRS, CDR2 YFSETQ. This chain's CDR3 is CASSLGSGGQNEQYF. DNA for the CDR3: TGCGCCAGCAGCTTGGGGTCCGGGGGCCAGAACGAGCAGTACTTC.

The count of this clonotype is one. The chain uses TRBV7-2 and TRBJ2-5, with D possibly called TRBD1 or TRBD2 (7 bases each). The CDR3 contains 15 residues. Germline V CDR1 and CDR2: SGHTA, FQGNSA. Trimming stripped 5 bases from V and 11 bases from J, with 24 bases between. The CDR3 protein is CASSPRGGGGHEQYF. Here the CDR3 DNA reads TGTGCCAGCAGCCCCAGGGGGGGAGGCGGCCATGAGCAGTACTTC.

CDR3 sequence reads: CASSLSGNERADTQYF. The CDR3 DNA sequence: TGTGCCAGCAGCCTGAGCGGGAATGAGCGGGCAGATACGCAGTATTTT. The chain carries TRBV7-2 and TRBJ2-3, with 7 bases lining up with TRBD2. The length of the CDR3 is 16 residues. Germline CDR1 SGHTA, CDR2 FQGNSA. The J segment lost 4 bases and the V segment lost 5 bases, leaving 12 bases of the junction unmatched.

The chain uses TRBV20-1 and TRBJ2-2; TRBD2 agrees at 8 bases. V lost 6 bases, J lost 6 bases, and 12 bases stayed unmatched. CDR3 length equals 15 residues. Per germline, CDR1 DFQATT and CDR2 SNEGSKA (reference sequence). The CDR3 here is CSARKAGALAGELFF. The CDR3 coding sequence is TGCAGTGCAAGAAAAGCGGGGGCCTTAGCCGGGGAGCTGTTTTTT.

This clonotype has only a few counts. The rearrangement joins TRBV4-2 to TRBJ2-7; 12 bases fit TRBD2. This CDR3 region has 15 residues. Germline V lookup: CDR1 LGHNA, CDR2 YNFKEQ. Unmatched junction bases numbered 2, after V lost 0 bases and J lost 5 bases. Here the CDR3 reads CASSQELAGGDEQYF. The CDR3 DNA reads TGTGCCAGCAGCCAAGAACTAGCGGGAGGAGACGAGCAGTACTTC.

Remarks on this clonotype: The junction departs from germline at one end; a sequencing error may be responsible. The rearrangement joins TRBV25-1 to TRBJ1-6; no firm D call. The germline gives CDR1 MGHDK, CDR2 SYGVNS. The CDR3 sequence is 15 residues long. In nucleotides, the CDR3 is TGTGCCAGCAGTGATCTGACCCTTAATAATCCACCCCTCCACTTT. It specifies CASSDLTLNNPPLHF.

Points on this clonotype: A much more abundant neighbour one base away suggests this may be a read error. The genes are TRBV28 and TRBJ2-6; 8 bases match TRBD2. The V and J ends lost 4 bases and 4 bases, in that order; junction bases with no gene match: 9. Germline V CDR1 and CDR2: MDHEN, SYDVKM. The CDR3 is 17 amino acids. The CDR3 DNA follows: TGTGCCAGCAGTTCCCGACGAGCGGGAGAAGGGGCCAACGTCCTGACTTTC. Protein: CASSSRRAGEGANVLTF.

V gene TRBV13 combines with J gene TRBJ1-4, with no clear D. The V end was cut by 5 bases, the J end by 4 bases, with 5 bases between. The CDR3 consists of 12 residues. CDR1 PRHDT and CDR2 FYEKMQ come from the germline V gene (reference sequence). This chain's CDR3 is CASSVDNEKLFF. The CDR3 nucleotides are TGTGCCAGCAGCGTAGATAATGAAAAACTGTTTTTT.

This clonotype was seen a handful of times. V is TRBV12-3 or TRBV12-4 and J is TRBJ1-2; 11 bases agree with TRBD1. J was trimmed by 3 bases and V by 5 bases; bases with no gene match: 5. The CDR3 is 15 residues long. The CDR3 nucleotides read TGTGCCAGCAGTCAACGGACAGGGGGCGACTATGGCTACACCTTC. Translating it yields CASSQRTGGDYGYTF.